This T cell receptor (beta chain) was captured by sequencing in a study of memory CD8 T cells in hepatitis C reinfection listed by TCRdb under 2017. For context, the study as a whole: Among the donors, three cleared two back-to-back HCV infections on their own, whereas two got rid of a primary infection but ended up chronically infected after reinfection. HCV reinfection was defined by a positive HCV RNA test following two negative tests taken at least 60 days apart. Peak reinfection samples were obtained 3 to 8 weeks after detection of reinfection. The study tracked the TCR beta repertoire of virus-specific CD8 T cells longitudinally across an HCV reinfection episode in 5 or 6 donors. Five reinfection cases with stored pre-reinfection samples were identified between about 2008 and 2013. Participants who had resolved a prior HCV infection were followed every 3 months in the reinfection study. The peak reinfection time point was selected on the basis of previously published longitudinal tetramer+ CD8 T cell frequency data. The research as a whole found: Because only a handful of donors were included, definitive conclusions about public clonotypes linked to secondary clearance were beyond the reach of the study.

The CDR3 goes from the cysteine to the phenylalanine over 14 residues. Only the CDR3 portion is preserved as DNA: 42 bases, with reading frame beginning at the first base. The germline V gene (reference sequence) supplies CDR1 LNHDA and CDR2 SQIVND. V sheds 4 bases and J sheds 1 base, leaving 10 bases between their ends. Concerning this clone: Its antigen is not yet known. Base qualities are not at hand, and no much larger clone is one base apart.

The library relied on the immunoSEQ multiplex PCR assay. Genomic DNA was extracted from sorted cells, and the TCR beta V, D and J regions were sequenced by Adaptive Biotechnologies' automated high-throughput method. A two-step, bias-controlled multiplex PCR was used to amplify the CDR3 regions. Amplified TCR beta libraries were sequenced on an Illumina instrument. As for the authors' bioinformatics: The demultiplexed reads were processed to cut down on amplification and sequencing bias, and the IMGT database was used to assign CDR3 sequences to gene families. ImmunoSEQ software version 2.0 was used to analyze repertoire data. Clonotype lists were filtered to remove out-of-frame sequences and sequences containing stop codons in the CDR3. Any clonotype with a frequency under 0.01% was left out, since that frequency corresponded to less than one cell. Richness was computed as observed richness divided by input cell number, and evenness as Shannon entropy divided by log observed richness. To measure repertoire diversity and how similar the repertoire was between time points, Simpson diversity and Morisita-Horn overlap indices were applied. Each clonotype was placed into one of four groups: dominant (>1%), sub-dominant (0.5-0.99%), low abundance (0.1-0.49%) or lowest abundance (<0.1%). For the germline index, total nucleotide additions were subtracted from total CDR3 length, and that difference was then divided by total CDR3 length. TCRdb re-hosts the immuneACCESS table, in-frame sequences only. Its copies lack some clones; in the studies checked, an unresolved V gene accounts for under half of them, and the cause for the rest is not known. V, J and clone size derive from that table, while D and trimming were established from the DNA sequence. The sample records tens of thousands of clones, 88% of which are singletons. The top ten clones comprise more than 0.95% of the sample.

The intended sense of this specimen's time point label: peak reinfection, 3 to 8 weeks after reinfection detection. Sorted cells were sequenced directly ex vivo, with no in vitro expansion before TCR sequencing. The donors, who were people who inject drugs, were enrolled in the Montreal Acute Hepatitis C Cohort Study (HEPCO) in Canada. Total naive CD8 T cells, sorted as viable CD3+ CD8+ CD45RO-, came from a couple of donors at all three reinfection time points as controls. Before sorting, cryopreserved peripheral blood mononuclear cells were thawed and used as the source for purifying CD8 T cells. The MACS CD8+ T cell Isolation Kit was used to enrich CD8 T cells through negative selection. A BD FACSAria II sorter with FACSDiva software was used for cell sorting, and FlowJo was used for data analysis.

The sequenced sample consisted of naive CD8+ T cells sorted from blood. The label giving this sample's cell subset or site can be read as: total naive CD8+CD45RO- T cells. This chain joins TRBV19 to TRBJ1-1; D gene: possibly TRBD1, on 5 matching bases. The clonotype was recovered from a man aged 18 to 30 with hepatitis C virus infection. The sequenced DNA is TGTGCCAGTAGTACTCACACAGGGAACACTGAAGCTTTCTTT. Translated, this is CASSTHTGNTEAFF.